This T cell receptor beta chain was recovered during a study of T cells in Graves' hyperthyroidism and ophthalmopathy. The sample holds many counts of this clonotype. RNA transcripts served as the template for amplifying TCR beta CDR3 regions. Researchers ran a first-round RT-PCR on the TCR CDR3 using the HTBI primer set. TCRdb re-analysed the multiplex PCR reads in MiXCR, keeping a single row per CDR3 protein. The table has roughly 290,000 distinct CDR3 sequences, 13% seen once; the top ten hold approximately 7.8%. V lost 3 bases and J lost 4, with 9 bases in between. The CDR3 runs 13 residues. The sequenced sample was blood. The clonotype comes from a woman aged 30 to 39 with Graves' hyperthyroidism that later progressed to Graves' ophthalmopathy. J is TRBJ1-2 and V is TRBV12-3 or TRBV12-4; no reliable D call. This CDR3 reads CASSLGEVYGYTF. The CDR3 DNA is TGTGCCAGCAGTTTGGGAGAAGTCTATGGCTACACCTTC.